Presented here are 4 T cell receptor beta chains from one specimen sequenced in a study of immune characteristics of hereditary and idiopathic chronic pancreatitis. Repertoires were generated with immunoSEQ multiplex PCR, while TCRdb's copy carries only in-frame clones and drops some. The sample gives about 1,400 clones, under 75% of which show up once; around 15% is in the top ten. Chronic pancreatitis tissue was collected during total pancreatectomy with islet autotransplantation. Sequencing was done on a sample of pancreas tissue with hereditary chronic pancreatitis. Receptors were obtained from a human donor with chronic pancreatitis.

This clone was seen a few times. The chain couples TRBV9 to TRBJ1-3; 7 nucleotides agree with TRBD1. Germline loops: CDR1 SGDLS, CDR2 YYNGEE. V lost 3 bases to trimming and J lost 0 bases; unmatched junction nucleotides: 3. The CDR3 spans 15 residues. The CDR3 region is CASSADRVSGNTIYF. CDR3 sequence (DNA): TGTGCCAGCAGCGCCGACAGGGTCTCTGGAAACACCATATATTTT.

The V and J genes are TRBV19 and TRBJ1-3; D ambiguous. The V gene's germline CDR1 is LNHDA and CDR2 SQIVND (reference sequence). The V and J ends lost 6 bases and 0 bases respectively, with 9 bases between them. This CDR3 has 14 residues. This CDR3 is CASSLTYSGNTIYF. The CDR3 DNA reads as TGTGCCAGTAGCCTAACTTACTCTGGAAACACCATATATTTT.

The genes are TRBV29-1 and TRBJ1-4; no clear D gene. The CDR3 is made up of 14 amino acids. V lost 4 bases and J lost 1, with 10 bases in between. The V gene's germline CDR1 is SQVTM and CDR2 ANQGSEA. The CDR3 DNA follows: TGCAGCGTTGGCGCGGAAGGAACTAATGAAAAACTGTTTTTT. It specifies CSVGAEGTNEKLFF.

This clone was seen a handful of times. The chain combines TRBV6-5 with TRBJ1-5; possibly TRBD1 for D (5 bases). This CDR3 region has 14 residues. Germline CDR1 MNHEY, CDR2 SVGAGI. Trimming took 6 bases from V and 4 from J, leaving 13 bases between them. CDR3 residues: CASSQGFSNQPQHF. In nucleotides, the CDR3 is TGTGCCAGCAGCCAGGGCTTCTCAAATCAGCCCCAGCATTTT.